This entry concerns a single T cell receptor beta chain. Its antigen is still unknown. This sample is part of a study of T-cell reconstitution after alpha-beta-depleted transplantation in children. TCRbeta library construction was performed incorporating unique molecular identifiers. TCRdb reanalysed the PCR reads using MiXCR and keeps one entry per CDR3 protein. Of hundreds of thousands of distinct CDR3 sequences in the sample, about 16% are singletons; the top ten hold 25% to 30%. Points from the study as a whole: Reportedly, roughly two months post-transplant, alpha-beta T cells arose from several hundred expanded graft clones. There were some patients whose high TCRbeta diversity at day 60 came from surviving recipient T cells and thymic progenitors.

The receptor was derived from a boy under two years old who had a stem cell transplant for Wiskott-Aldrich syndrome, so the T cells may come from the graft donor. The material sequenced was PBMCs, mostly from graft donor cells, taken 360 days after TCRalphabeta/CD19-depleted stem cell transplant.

The CDR3: CAISRDASNEQFF. CDR3 coding DNA: TGTGCCATCAGTCGGGACGCATCCAATGAGCAGTTCTTC. The V gene is TRBV10-3, the J gene TRBJ2-1, with D tentatively TRBD1 or TRBD2 (5 bases each). The length of the CDR3 is 13 residues. Germline loops: CDR1 ENHRY, CDR2 SYGVKD. V shed 5 bases and J shed 6 bases, with 11 bases lying between them.